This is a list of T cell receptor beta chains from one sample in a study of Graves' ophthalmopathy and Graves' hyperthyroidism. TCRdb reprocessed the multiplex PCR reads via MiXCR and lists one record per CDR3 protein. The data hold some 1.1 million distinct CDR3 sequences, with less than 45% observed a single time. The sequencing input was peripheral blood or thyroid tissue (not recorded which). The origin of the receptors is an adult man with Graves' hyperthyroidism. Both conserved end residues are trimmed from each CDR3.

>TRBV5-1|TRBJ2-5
ASSLSPGRAETQY
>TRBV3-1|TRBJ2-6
ASSHPGGSGANVLT
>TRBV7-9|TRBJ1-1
ASSQGQGALSTEAF
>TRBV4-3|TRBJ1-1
ASSPGYGNTEAF
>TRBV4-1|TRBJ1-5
ASSQVRGVGPNQPQH
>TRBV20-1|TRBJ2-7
SARLLGTSGTGEQY
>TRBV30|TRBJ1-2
AWSVLRDGAYT
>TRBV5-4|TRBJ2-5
ASRSTRGLGETQY
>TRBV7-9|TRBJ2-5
ASSARDSNQETQY
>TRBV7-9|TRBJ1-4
ASSPSGQKNEKLF
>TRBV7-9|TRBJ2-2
ASSPGANLKRELF
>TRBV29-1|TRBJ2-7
SAGTGNSYEQY
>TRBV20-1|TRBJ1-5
SARAGGADQPQH
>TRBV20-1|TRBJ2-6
SVSSLAGDSGANVLT
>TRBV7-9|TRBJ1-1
ASSLGGGEPF
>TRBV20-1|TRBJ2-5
SATGTGGNLETQY
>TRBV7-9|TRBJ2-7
ASSSPTRSSYEQY
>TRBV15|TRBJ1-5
ATSRSGGQASNQPQH
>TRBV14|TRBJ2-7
ASSPLGDLDYYEQY
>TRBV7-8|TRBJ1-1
ASSLVTGRNTEAF
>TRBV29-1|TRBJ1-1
SVADRPHNTEAF
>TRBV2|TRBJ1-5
ASNAVQPQH
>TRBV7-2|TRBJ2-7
ASRSSGRLSSYEQY
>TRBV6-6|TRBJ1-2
ASSYSKAGYGYT
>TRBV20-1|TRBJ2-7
SAPPDAVLQY
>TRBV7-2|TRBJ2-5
ASSFNPGGVIETQY
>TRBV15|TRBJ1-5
ATSGQVHHQPQH
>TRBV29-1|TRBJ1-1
SGRQQGTGGMNTEAF
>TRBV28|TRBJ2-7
ASSSRGLGYEQY